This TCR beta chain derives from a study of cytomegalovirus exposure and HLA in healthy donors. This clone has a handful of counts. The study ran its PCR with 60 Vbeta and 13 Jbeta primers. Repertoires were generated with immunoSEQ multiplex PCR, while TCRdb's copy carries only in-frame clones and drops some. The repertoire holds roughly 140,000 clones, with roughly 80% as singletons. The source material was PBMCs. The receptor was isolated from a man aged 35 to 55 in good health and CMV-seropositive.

The CDR3: CASSLDRGGEGELFF. The CDR3 DNA reads TGTGCCAGCAGCTTAGATCGTGGTGGAGAGGGGGAGCTGTTTTTT. The gene calls are TRBV11-3 and TRBJ2-2; D is unresolved. With 0 bases removed from V and 8 bases from J, the gap between germline ends came to 13 bases. The CDR3 has 15 residues. From germline, CDR1 is SGHNT and CDR2 YENEEA.